The present T cell receptor (beta chain) was sequenced within a study of blood T cell repertoires in COVID-19. The CDR3 length is 12 residues. The ends were cut back, 3 bases at V and 4 bases at J, with 3 bases in the middle. CDR1 and CDR2 (germline): LNHDA, SQIVND (reference sequence). Repertoires were generated with immunoSEQ multiplex PCR, while TCRdb's copy carries only in-frame clones and drops some. Among 29,000 or so clones listed, 80% were seen once. Source material: peripheral blood. This receptor was obtained from a woman in her 70s with acute or convalescent COVID-19. The rearrangement joins TRBV19 to TRBJ2-2; no clear D gene. This CDR3 is CASSMRTGELFF. The DNA of the CDR3 is TGTGCCAGTAGTATGCGCACCGGGGAGCTGTTTTTT. Together with reference TRBV19 and TRBJ2-2, the CDR3 gives the full variable domain: DGGITQSPKYLFRKEGQNVTLSCEQNLNHDAMYWYRQDPGQGLRLIYYSQIVNDFQKGDIAEGYSVSREKKESFPLTVTSAQKNPTAFYLCASSMRTGELFFGEGSRLTVL.